This passage covers 32 T cell receptor beta chains from one sample sequenced in a study of T cells after yellow fever vaccination. TCRdb recomputed calls from the 5' RACE reads with MiXCR, one row per CDR3 protein. The sample includes 400,000 to 650,000 distinct CDR3 sequences, less than 25% of them seen just once. The input for sequencing was PBMCs, taken approximately 20 days after the first yellow fever vaccination. Receptors were obtained from a man aged 18 to 29 who received the YFV17D yellow fever vaccine.

There are a few counts of this clonotype. The V and J genes are TRBV6-1 and TRBJ1-2, with D possibly matching TRBD1 (6 bases). The CDR3 sequence is 15 residues long. Trimming cost V 5 bases and J 2 bases, with 15 bases left between them. Germline CDR1 is MNHNS and CDR2 is SASEGT. DNA of the CDR3: TGTGCCAGCAGTACGGGACACGGGGGCAACTATGGCTACACCTTC. Protein product: CASSTGHGGNYGYTF.

This clonotype was counted a few times. This rearrangement joins TRBV7-9 to TRBJ2-1, with D perhaps matching TRBD2 (5 bases). Germline V lookup: CDR1 SEHNR, CDR2 FQNEAQ (reference sequence). V was trimmed by 9 bases and J by 8 bases, leaving 20 bases between them. This CDR3 region has 14 residues. The CDR3 here is CASGDSSMEDEQFF. DNA of the CDR3: TGTGCCAGTGGGGATTCTAGCATGGAGGATGAGCAGTTCTTC.

The rearrangement uses TRBV5-1 and TRBJ2-3, with 8 bases fitting TRBD1. This CDR3 has 15 amino acids. V was clipped by 6 bases and J by 5 bases; unmatched bases: 11. In germline, CDR1 is SGHRS, CDR2 YFSETQ. In DNA form, the CDR3 reads TGCGCCAGCACCTTAGCGCAGGGGGCAGGAGATACGCAGTATTTT. It encodes CASTLAQGAGDTQYF.

This sequence joins TRBV10-3 and TRBJ2-7; possibly TRBD2 for D (6 bases). Germline CDR1 ENHRY, CDR2 SYGVKD. V dropped 2 bases and J dropped 3 bases, with 8 bases sitting between them. The CDR3 loop spans 13 amino acids. In nucleotides, the CDR3 is TGTGCCATCAGTGAGCGGGGGTTCTACGAGCAGTACTTC. It is translated as CAISERGFYEQYF.

The chain has TRBV18 and TRBJ2-7; D not resolved. The germline gives CDR1 KGHSH, CDR2 LQKENI. The CDR3 covers 16 residues. V lost 0 bases and J 3 bases, leaving 15 bases between the germline ends. CDR3 region: CASSPPNQNILYEQYF. The CDR3 DNA reads TGTGCCAGCTCACCACCGAATCAGAACATCCTCTACGAGCAGTACTTC.

This clonotype came up a few times. The genes are TRBV7-9 and TRBJ2-1; 9 positions agree with TRBD1. The CDR3 spans 14 residues. Germline CDR1 reads SEHNR; CDR2 reads FQNEAQ (reference sequence). Unmatched junction bases numbered 7, after V lost 5 bases and J lost 8 bases. The CDR3 protein is CASSPRDREDEQFF. Written as DNA, the CDR3 is TGTGCCAGCAGCCCCCGGGACAGGGAGGATGAGCAGTTCTTC. The entire variable domain, with the rest obtained from reference TRBV7-9 and TRBJ2-1, is as follows: DTGVSQNPRHKITKRGQNVTFRCDPISEHNRLYWYRQTLGQGPEFLTYFQNEAQLEKSRLLSDRFSAERPKGSFSTLEIQRTEQGDSAMYLCASSPRDREDEQFFGPGTRLTVL.

The rearrangement uses TRBV2 and TRBJ2-4; no definite D call. With 6 bases removed from V and 6 bases from J, the gap between germline ends came to 6 bases. CDR1 SNHLY and CDR2 FYNNEI come from the germline V gene. The CDR3 is 11 residues long. CDR3 loop: CASRGANIQYF. Written as DNA, the CDR3 is TGTGCCAGCAGGGGCGCAAACATTCAGTACTTC.

In its sample, this clonotype was seen a few times. V usage is TRBV5-1 and J usage is TRBJ1-1; no clear D gene. V lost 3 bases and J 2 bases, leaving 8 bases between the germline ends. The CDR3 has 13 residues. The germline V gene encodes CDR1 SGHRS and CDR2 YFSETQ. For the CDR3, the DNA is TGCGCCAGCAGCTCGAACATAAACACTGAAGCTTTCTTT. Amino acid sequence: CASSSNINTEAFF.

This clonotype was seen a handful of times. The genes are TRBV4-1 and TRBJ1-4; 9 nucleotides match TRBD1. Germline V gene lookup returns CDR1 MGHRA and CDR2 YSYEKL. The junction had 8 bases not matched to a gene; V was cut back by 5 bases and J by 7 bases. The CDR3 runs 15 residues. The CDR3 loop reads CASSIIRGQGEKLFF. The DNA for the CDR3 is TGCGCCAGCAGCATAATCCGGGGACAGGGTGAAAAACTGTTTTTT.

This clonotype showed up just a few times. The chain recombines TRBV6-1 with TRBJ2-2; TRBD1 matches 7 bases. The CDR3 totals 14 residues. Germline trimming cut 4 bases from V and 7 bases from J; bases unmatched to any gene: 6. Germline lookup yields CDR1 MNHNS and CDR2 SASEGT. The CDR3 spells CASSGQGSDGELFF. DNA for the CDR3: TGTGCCAGCAGTGGACAGGGATCCGACGGGGAGCTGTTTTTT.

J is TRBJ1-2 and V is TRBV12-3 or TRBV12-4; no definite D call. Trimming took 0 bases from V and 6 from J, leaving 11 bases between them. The CDR3 has 14 amino acids. CDR3 sequence (DNA): TGTGCCAGCAGTTTAGCGCATGTCCCGGATGGCTACACCTTC. Protein product: CASSLAHVPDGYTF.

The rearrangement links TRBV24-1 to TRBJ1-1; possibly TRBD1 for D (5 bases). CDR1 is KGHDR, CDR2 SFDVKD, per germline. Trimming removed 5 bases from V and 2 bases from J, with 11 bases in between. The CDR3 spans 14 residues. Here the CDR3 DNA reads TGTGCCACCAGTGGTCCGGGGCCTAACACTGAAGCTTTCTTT. Residues: CATSGPGPNTEAFF.

Many counts were recorded for this clonotype. The gene calls are TRBV20-1 and TRBJ1-1; TRBD1 matches 11 bases. Per the germline V gene, CDR1 is DFQATT and CDR2 is SNEGSKA (reference sequence). J lost 6 bases, V lost 6 bases, and 6 bases had no gene match. The CDR3 is 13 amino acids. The CDR3 region has the DNA TGCAGTGCGGGACAGGGGGTAATAGCTGAAGCTTTCTTT. Its translation is CSAGQGVIAEAFF.

This clonotype was picked up many times. The chain combines TRBV12-3 or TRBV12-4 with TRBJ2-4; D possibly corresponds to TRBD2 (6 bases). The CDR3 runs 12 residues. The V gene lost 8 bases and the J gene lost 9 bases, with 14 bases spanning the gap. CDR3 DNA: TGTGCCAGCTGGGCGGAGGGAGGCATTCAGTACTTC. Its protein product is CASWAEGGIQYF.

The chain combines TRBV19 with TRBJ1-1; weak D call: TRBD1 (5 bases). The CDR3 is made up of 13 amino acids. Germline lookup yields CDR1 LNHDA and CDR2 SQIVND (reference sequence). The germline V and J ends were trimmed by 2 bases and 6 bases, with 10 bases remaining between them. In DNA, the CDR3 is TGTGCCAGTAGTATAAGGGGCGCGGCTGAAGCTTTCTTT. Encoded protein: CASSIRGAAEAFF.

The CDR3 spells CASEDRAGQPQHF. In DNA, the CDR3 is TGTGCCAGTGAAGACAGGGCCGGTCAGCCCCAGCATTTT. The genes are TRBV19 and TRBJ1-5, with 7 positions matching TRBD1. Germline V gene sequence: CDR1 LNHDA, CDR2 SQIVND (reference sequence). J lost 6 bases, V lost 8 bases, and 7 bases had no gene match. This CDR3 has 13 residues.

V usage is TRBV11-2 and J usage is TRBJ2-5; maybe TRBD1 (5 bases). There are 14 residues in the CDR3. Germline V gene sequence: CDR1 SGHAT, CDR2 FQNNGV. V was cut by 6 bases and J by 0 bases, with 11 bases left in between. The CDR3 DNA reads as TGTGCCAGCAGTTCTTGGACAAACCAAGAGACCCAGTACTTC. Encoded protein: CASSSWTNQETQYF.

The chain recombines TRBV29-1 with TRBJ2-2; D possibly corresponds to TRBD2 (5 bases). Trimming removed 3 bases from V and 4 bases from J, with 15 bases in between. Germline V gives CDR1 SQVTM, CDR2 ANQGSEA. The CDR3 length is 15 residues. CDR3 region: CSVDLRRGVTGELFF. CDR3 bases: TGCAGCGTTGATCTTCGTCGGGGAGTCACCGGGGAGCTGTTTTTT.

CDR3 nucleotide sequence: TGTGCCAGCACCTGGGGTACGGTCCGCACTGAAGCTTTCTTT. This codes for CASTWGTVRTEAFF. The chain is built from TRBV5-6 and TRBJ1-1; D unresolved. Germline V gives CDR1 SGHDT, CDR2 YYEEEE. Trimming shortened V by 6 bases and J by 4 bases, and 16 bases separated the two germline ends. CDR3 length equals 14 residues.

This sequence joins TRBV7-9 and TRBJ2-7; D unclear. Germline CDR1 reads SEHNR; CDR2 reads FQNEAQ (reference sequence). This CDR3 comprises 13 residues. V gave up 5 bases and J gave up 2 bases, with 10 bases separating them. CDR3 bases: TGTGCCAGCAGCCAAATGACCCCCTACGAGCAGTACGTC. It is translated as CASSQMTPYEQYV.

The J gene is TRBJ1-3, the V gene TRBV19; a weak D match, TRBD1 (6 bases). This CDR3 has 15 amino acids. Trimming removed 6 bases from V and 0 bases from J, with 12 bases in between. The V gene's germline CDR1 is LNHDA and CDR2 SQIVND (reference sequence). CDR3 sequence: CASRLGQGSGNTIYF. CDR3 nucleotides: TGTGCCAGTAGACTGGGACAAGGCTCTGGAAACACCATATATTTT.

V gene TRBV6-5 combines with J gene TRBJ1-1; perhaps TRBD1 as D (5 bases). The V and J ends lost 0 bases and 3 bases respectively, with 11 bases between them. This CDR3 spans 15 amino acids. In germline, CDR1 is MNHEY, CDR2 SVGAGI. The CDR3 loop is CASSYSGVFDTEAFF. The CDR3 region has the DNA TGTGCCAGCAGTTACTCGGGGGTTTTTGACACTGAAGCTTTCTTT.

V is TRBV6-6 and J is TRBJ2-7; D is unclear. CDR3 length: 11 residues. V was cut by 4 bases and J by 4 bases, with 5 bases left in between. Germline V CDR1 and CDR2: MNHNY, SVGAGI (reference sequence). Here the CDR3 reads CASSSRYEQYV. In nucleotides, the CDR3 is TGTGCCAGCAGTTCCCGGTACGAGCAGTACGTC.

The V call is TRBV10-3, the J call TRBJ1-6; 9 bases are a match to TRBD1. V was pared by 3 bases and J by 9 bases, with 12 bases of the junction left unmatched. Germline CDR1 and CDR2: ENHRY and SYGVKD. This CDR3 is 17 amino acids long. The CDR3 DNA reads TGTGCCATCAGTGATTCTTTTTCGACAGGGGGAAGTTCACCCCTCCACTTT. This sequence encodes CAISDSFSTGGSSPLHF.

The chain is built from TRBV19 and TRBJ2-3; D assignment may be TRBD1 or TRBD2 (5 bases each). CDR3 length: 13 residues. Trimming took 4 bases from V and 7 from J, leaving 12 bases between them. Germline V lookup: CDR1 LNHDA, CDR2 SQIVND (reference sequence). For the CDR3, the DNA is TGTGCCAGTAGTACCCGTGAGGGGTATACGCAGTATTTT. It is translated as CASSTREGYTQYF.

This clonotype was counted between two and nine times. The V gene is TRBV20-1, the J gene TRBJ2-1; either TRBD1 or TRBD2 may fit D (6 bases each). This CDR3 is 15 amino acids long. Germline V gene data show CDR1 as DFQATT and CDR2 as SNEGSKA (reference sequence). Deletions cut 2 bases from V and 7 bases from J, with 18 bases between. The DNA for the CDR3 is TGCAGTGCTAGACGCGGGACATACCTGCGGAATGAGCAGTTCTTC. It yields the protein CSARRGTYLRNEQFF.

This clonotype was picked up a small number of times. A junction end diverges from the germline sequence, so it may reflect a read error. V usage is TRBV4-1 and J usage is TRBJ2-3; 14 positions match TRBD2. The CDR3 sequence is 17 residues long. Per germline, CDR1 MGHRA and CDR2 YSYEKL. CDR3 amino acids: CASSPRLAGGRADTQYF. The CDR3 nucleotides read TGTGCCAGCAGCCCTCGACTAGCGGGGGGGCGGGCAGATACGCAGTATTTT.

This clonotype was detected a few times. The chain carries TRBV11-2 and TRBJ2-7, with a weak D call TRBD1 (6 bases). This CDR3 has 18 residues. The V end lost 5 bases, the J end lost 2 bases, and 25 bases lay between the germline ends. Germline assignment: CDR1 SGHAT and CDR2 FQNNGV. The CDR3 nucleotides are TGTGCCAGCAGCCCCACAGGGCCCTTTGGGGGTCCTGCCTACGAGCAGTACGTC. Its translation is CASSPTGPFGGPAYEQYV.

The rearrangement uses TRBV5-1 and TRBJ2-1, with 8 bases identical to TRBD2. The CDR3 length is 15 residues. CDR1 and CDR2 (germline): SGHRS, YFSETQ. Losses at the gene ends were 2 bases for V and 0 bases for J; bases not matched to a gene: 1. This CDR3 reads CASSFGTSSYNEQFF. CDR3 bases: TGCGCCAGCAGCTTTGGGACTAGCTCCTACAATGAGCAGTTCTTC.

This chain links TRBV11-1 with TRBJ2-2; 8 bases agree with TRBD1. CDR3 length: 16 amino acids. CDR1 SGHAT and CDR2 FQDESV come from the germline V gene (reference sequence). V was clipped by 5 bases and J by 6 bases; unmatched bases: 11. CDR3: CASSLAPGGRAGELFF. CDR3 DNA: TGTGCCAGCAGCCTCGCACCAGGGGGCCGCGCCGGGGAGCTGTTTTTT.

The chain has TRBV3-1 and TRBJ2-3, with TRBD2 matching 9 bases. Germline V gene data show CDR1 as LGHDT and CDR2 as YNNKEL (reference sequence). The CDR3 has 12 residues. V trimming: 7 bases; J trimming: 6 bases; junction bases outside the gene matches: 2. The CDR3 here is CASKAGGDTQYF. As DNA, the CDR3 is TGTGCCAGCAAAGCGGGGGGCGATACGCAGTATTTT.

The genes are TRBV5-1 and TRBJ2-2; a possible D gene is TRBD1 (6 bases). Trimming took 5 bases from V and 0 from J, leaving 14 bases between them. CDR1 and CDR2 (germline): SGHRS, YFSETQ. This CDR3 has 16 residues. The CDR3 reads CASSPGANSNTGELFF. The CDR3, as DNA: TGCGCCAGCAGTCCAGGGGCCAATTCGAACACCGGGGAGCTGTTTTTT.